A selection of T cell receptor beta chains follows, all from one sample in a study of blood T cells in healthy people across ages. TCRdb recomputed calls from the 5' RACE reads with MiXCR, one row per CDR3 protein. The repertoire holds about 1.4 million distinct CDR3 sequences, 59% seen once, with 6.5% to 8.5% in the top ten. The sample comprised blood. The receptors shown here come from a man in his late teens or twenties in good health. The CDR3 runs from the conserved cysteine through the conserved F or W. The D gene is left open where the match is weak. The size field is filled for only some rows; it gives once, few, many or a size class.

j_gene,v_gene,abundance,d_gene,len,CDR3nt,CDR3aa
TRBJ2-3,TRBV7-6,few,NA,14,TGTGCCAGCAGCTTAGGTGGGCGACCAGATACGCAGTATTTT,CASSLGGRPDTQYF
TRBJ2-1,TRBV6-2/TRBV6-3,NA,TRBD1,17,TGTGCCAGCAGTTACTCCACCACCGGGACAGGGGACAATGAGCAGTTCTTC,CASSYSTTGTGDNEQFF
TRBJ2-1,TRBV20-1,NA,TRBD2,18,TGCAGTGCTAGAGAGGGGGTTAGCGGGAGAGGAACCTACAATGAGCAGTTCTTC,CSAREGVSGRGTYNEQFF
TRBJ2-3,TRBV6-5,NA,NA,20,TGTGCCAGCAGTTACCCCGAAGGCCCGGAGGGACCGCTTGTCACAGATACGCAGTATTTT,CASSYPEGPEGPLVTDTQYF
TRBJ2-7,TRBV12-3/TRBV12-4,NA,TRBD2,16,TGTGCCAGCAGTCCCCTTTCGGGACTAGCCAACTACGAGCAGTACTTC,CASSPLSGLANYEQYF
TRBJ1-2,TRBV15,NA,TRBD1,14,TGTGCCACCAGCAGGGGACAGGGTCCCTATGGCTACACCTTC,CATSRGQGPYGYTF
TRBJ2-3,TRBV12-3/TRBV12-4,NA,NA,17,TGTGCCAGCAGTTTAGCCTCAGGATCCTATAGCACAGATACGCAGTATTTT,CASSLASGSYSTDTQYF
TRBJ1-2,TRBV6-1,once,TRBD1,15,TGTGCCAGCACCTCGGGACAGGCGACGCACTATGGCTACACCTTC,CASTSGQATHYGYTF
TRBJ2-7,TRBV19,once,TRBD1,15,TGCGCCAGTAGTCTCGGGACAGGGCCGAATTACGAGCAGTACTTC,CASSLGTGPNYEQYF
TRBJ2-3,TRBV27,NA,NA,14,TGTGCCAGCAGTTATCTAGACGTCCCAGATACGCAGTATTTT,CASSYLDVPDTQYF
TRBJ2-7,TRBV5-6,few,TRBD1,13,TGTGCCAGCAGCATAGGGACAGCCTACGAGCAGTACTTC,CASSIGTAYEQYF
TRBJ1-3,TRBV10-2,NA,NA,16,TGCGCCAGCAGTGAGAGTAGAGGCGTCTCTGGAAACACCATATATTTT,CASSESRGVSGNTIYF
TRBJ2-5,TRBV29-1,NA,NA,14,TGCAGCGTTGAGGGAGTTGGCAGGGCAGAGACCCAGTACTTC,CSVEGVGRAETQYF
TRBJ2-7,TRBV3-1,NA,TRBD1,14,TGTGCCAGCAGCCATGGGACAGGGCCCTACGAGCAGTACTTC,CASSHGTGPYEQYF
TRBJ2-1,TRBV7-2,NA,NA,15,TGTGCCAGCAGCAACGACAGCAGCTCCTACAATGAGCAGTTCTTC,CASSNDSSSYNEQFF
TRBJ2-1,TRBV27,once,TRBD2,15,TGTGCCAGCAGTCTTACTAGCGGGGGGTTCAATGAGCAGTTCTTC,CASSLTSGGFNEQFF
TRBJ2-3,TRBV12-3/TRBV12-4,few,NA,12,TGTGCCAGCAGTTTAGCGGGAAATACGCAGTATTTT,CASSLAGNTQYF